The following is a T cell receptor beta chain sequence with its context. Antigen unknown. Reverse transcribing all isolated RNA meant expressed TCRB transcripts were sequenced. Method: immunoSEQ multiplex PCR; TCRdb's copy keeps in-frame clones and lacks some. The table includes 16,000 or so clones, roughly 76% detected once. There are 15 residues in the CDR3. V dropped 0 bases and J dropped 0 bases, with 9 bases sitting between them. Germline V gene sequence: CDR1 SGHTA, CDR2 FQGNSA. The record originates from a study of beta chain features in type 1 diabetes. Findings and caveats of the study: The study found moderately but significantly shorter TCRB CDR3s in all four CD4+ subsets of Type 1 diabetes patients.

What was sequenced was stem cell memory CD4+ T cells from blood. V and J are TRBV7-2 and TRBJ2-7; D may be TRBD2 (6 bases). The TCR comes from a woman between 18 and 29 years old with type 1 diabetes. CDR3 loop: CASSLAPGVSYEQYV. The CDR3 bases are TGTGCCAGCAGCTTAGCTCCGGGAGTCTCCTACGAGCAGTACGTC.